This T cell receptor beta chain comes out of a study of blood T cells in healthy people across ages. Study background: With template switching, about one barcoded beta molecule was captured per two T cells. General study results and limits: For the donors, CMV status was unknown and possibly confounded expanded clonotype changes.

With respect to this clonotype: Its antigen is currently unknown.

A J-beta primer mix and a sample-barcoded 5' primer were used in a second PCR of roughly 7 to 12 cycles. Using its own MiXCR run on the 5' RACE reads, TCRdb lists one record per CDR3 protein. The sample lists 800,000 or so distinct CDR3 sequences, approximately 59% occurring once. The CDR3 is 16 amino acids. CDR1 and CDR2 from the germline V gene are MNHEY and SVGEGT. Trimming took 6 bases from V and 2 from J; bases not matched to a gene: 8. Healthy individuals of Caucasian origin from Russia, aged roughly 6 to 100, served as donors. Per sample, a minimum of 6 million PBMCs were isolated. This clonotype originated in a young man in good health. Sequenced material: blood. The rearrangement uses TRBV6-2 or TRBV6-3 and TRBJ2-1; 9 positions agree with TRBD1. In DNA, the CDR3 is TGTGCCAGCAGACACGCCGGGACAGGGACCTACAATGAGCAGTTCTTC. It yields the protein CASRHAGTGTYNEQFF.